This T cell receptor beta chain was captured in a study of T cell repertoires in cytomegalovirus infection. The CDR3 is made up of 16 amino acids. Trimming removed 5 bases from V and 0 bases from J; junction bases left unmatched: 10. The germline V gene encodes CDR1 DFQATT and CDR2 SNEGSKA (reference sequence). In its sample, this clonotype was seen many times. Its antigen is still unknown. TCRdb reprocessed the reads with MiXCR, giving one entry per CDR3 protein. The sample records approximately 43,000 distinct CDR3 sequences, roughly 22% being singletons. The rearrangement links TRBV20-1 to TRBJ2-1, with TRBD2 identical over 7 bases. The sequence was collected from a human donor in good health (CMV status not recorded). Some clones in this sample may be carry-over from other donors' samples. The sequenced material came from PBMCs, sequenced either directly or after in vitro stimulation (not recorded which). Here the CDR3 DNA reads TGCAGTGCTCCCAATTTAGCGGGTAGCTCCTACAATGAGCAGTTCTTC. Its protein product is CSAPNLAGSSYNEQFF.